This T cell receptor (beta chain) was recovered during a study of early T cells in non-severe SARS-CoV-2 infection. Germline V lookup: CDR1 KGHSH, CDR2 LQKENI. This CDR3 is built from 15 residues. The junction had 4 bases not matched to a gene; V was cut back by 2 bases and J by 4 bases. TCRdb fed the 5' RACE reads into MiXCR, producing one record per CDR3 protein. The sample holds 55,000 to 75,000 distinct CDR3 sequences, 6% to 8.5% seen once. This clonotype was seen a handful of times. The sample comprised whole blood. The chain is built from TRBV18 and TRBJ2-4; 8 nucleotides agree with TRBD1. The receptor was isolated from an adult who was a healthcare worker with PCR-confirmed SARS-CoV-2 infection or an uninfected control (not recorded which). CDR3 sequence: CASSPVDRGKNIQYF. CDR3 bases: TGTGCCAGCTCACCAGTTGACAGGGGTAAAAACATTCAGTACTTC.